This T cell receptor (beta chain) was identified in a study of HIV-infected patients and healthy controls. Study-wide findings and caveats: Donor HLA types were not determined in the study.

V dropped 9 bases and J dropped 8 bases, with 14 bases sitting between them. The germline V gene has CDR1 SNHLY and CDR2 FYNNEI. The CDR3 runs to 13 residues. cDNA was made from about 500 ng RNA using alpha and beta constant primers. Separate chain-specific third strand synthesis with multiplexing indices produced the alpha and beta libraries. Each cDNA molecule was barcoded, and a single primer pair amplified each chain. The cDNA received a 5' RACE adapter containing a random hexamer plus an SP2 sequencing primer site. A 12-nucleotide barcode per molecule came from two concatenated random hexamers added pre-amplification. TCRdb ran MiXCR on the 5' RACE reads and lists one entry per CDR3 protein. The table records 18,000 or so distinct CDR3 sequences, more than 9% of them present only once. This clonotype was observed a few times. The target antigen is unknown. The repertoire came from unfractionated whole blood and reflected all unsorted peripheral T cells.

The receptor's source is an adult in good health. The sample was blood. The rearrangement uses TRBV2 and TRBJ1-6; D may be TRBD1 (6 bases). The CDR3: CASQGREDSPLHF. Written as DNA, the CDR3 is TGTGCCAGTCAGGGGAGGGAGGATTCACCCCTCCACTTT. The full variable domain, completed using reference TRBV2 and TRBJ1-6, is EPEVTQTPSHQVTQMGQEVILRCVPISNHLYFYWYRQILGQKVEFLVSFYNNEISEKSEIFDDQFSVERPDGSNFTLKIRSTKLEDSAMYFCASQGREDSPLHFGNGTRLTVT.